The 13 T cell receptor beta chains given below trace back to one sample, sequenced in a study of cytomegalovirus exposure and HLA in healthy donors. With 60 Vbeta and 13 Jbeta primers, the PCR was carried out. TCRdb's copy holds only in-frame clones and misses some; the assay was immunoSEQ multiplex PCR. The sample shows 90,000 or so clones, roughly four fifths of them seen only once. Sample: PBMCs. The receptors here all came from a man over 45 in good health and CMV-seronegative.

The chain uses TRBV5-1 and TRBJ2-7; 7 bases align to TRBD1. In germline, CDR1 is SGHRS, CDR2 YFSETQ. The junction had 11 bases not matched to a gene; V was cut back by 4 bases and J by 4 bases. The CDR3 is made up of 15 amino acids. Written as DNA, the CDR3 is TGCGCCAGCAGCCCCGGACAGGCCGACAATTACGAGCAGTACTTC. The encoded protein is CASSPGQADNYEQYF.

The gene calls are TRBV5-6 and TRBJ2-2, with a weak D call TRBD1 (6 bases). Trimming removed 3 bases at V and 1 base at J, with 13 bases between. Germline-derived CDR1 and CDR2 are SGHDT and YYEEEE. This CDR3 has 16 residues. The CDR3 DNA follows: TGTGCCAGCAGCTGGACAGCCAACCGGAACACCGGGGAGCTGTTTTTT. Protein: CASSWTANRNTGELFF.

The chain has TRBV6-5 and TRBJ2-5; 9 nucleotides line up with TRBD2. The CDR3 length is 15 residues. Germline CDR1 and CDR2: MNHEY and SVGAGI. J gave up 5 bases and V 5 bases, and 9 bases lay outside the gene matches. CDR3 in amino acids: CASSRAGGRGETQYF. CDR3 DNA sequence: TGTGCCAGCAGTAGGGCGGGAGGGCGGGGTGAGACCCAGTACTTC.

This chain connects TRBV6-5 to TRBJ2-1, with 11 bases lining up with TRBD2. Germline CDR1 and CDR2: MNHEY and SVGAGI. Germline trimming cut 6 bases from V and 10 bases from J; bases unmatched to any gene: 11. The CDR3 covers 15 residues. The CDR3 bases are TGTGCCAGCAGGGGGCTCGGTAGCGGGAGGGGGGAGCAGTTCTTC. It translates to CASRGLGSGRGEQFF.

V and J are TRBV2 and TRBJ1-2; 8 nucleotides agree with TRBD1. Trimming cost V 5 bases and J 1 base; bases outside gene matches: 6. CDR3 length: 15 amino acids. CDR1 SNHLY and CDR2 FYNNEI come from the germline V gene. In nucleotides, the CDR3 is TGTGCCAGCAGTCCAGACAGGGGAGGTAACTATGGCTACACCTTC. It is translated as CASSPDRGGNYGYTF.

This chain uses TRBV30 with TRBJ1-1; tentatively, D is TRBD1 (5 bases). V was clipped by 4 bases and J by 4 bases, with 16 bases between them. The CDR3 loop spans 14 amino acids. CDR1 GTSNPN and CDR2 SVGIG come from the germline V gene (reference sequence). The CDR3 DNA reads as TGTGCCTGGACCCGAGCGGGGGGAGCCACTGAAGCTTTCTTT. It yields the protein CAWTRAGGATEAFF.

The V gene is TRBV5-1, the J gene TRBJ1-1; D is perhaps TRBD1 (5 bases). CDR3 length equals 15 residues. Germline lookup yields CDR1 SGHRS and CDR2 YFSETQ. V was pared by 0 bases and J by 2 bases, with 11 bases between. The CDR3 loop is CASSLGGGLNTEAFF. The CDR3 coding sequence is TGCGCCAGCAGCTTGGGCGGGGGACTCAACACTGAAGCTTTCTTT.

The gene calls are TRBV7-2 and TRBJ2-7; 8 bases are shared with TRBD2. CDR3 length equals 16 residues. V was pared by 1 base and J by 3 bases, with 8 bases of the junction left unmatched. Germline V gene sequence: CDR1 SGHTA, CDR2 FQGNSA. CDR3 sequence (DNA): TGTGCCAGCAGCTTAGGAGGAGCGGGAGTCTTCTACGAGCAGTACTTC. Translating it yields CASSLGGAGVFYEQYF.

The J gene is TRBJ2-2, the V gene TRBV6-4; 9 bases match TRBD1. Germline-derived CDR1 and CDR2 are MRHNA and SNTAGT. This CDR3 region has 14 residues. Unmatched junction bases numbered 0, after V lost 4 bases and J lost 3 bases. CDR3 region: CASSGTGDTGELFF. In DNA, the CDR3 is TGTGCCAGCAGTGGGACAGGGGACACCGGGGAGCTGTTTTTT.

The V and J genes are TRBV7-9 and TRBJ2-3, with 12 bases aligning to TRBD2. Germline V gene data show CDR1 as SEHNR and CDR2 as FQNEAQ (reference sequence). The CDR3 totals 19 residues. V was clipped by 4 bases and J by 8 bases; unmatched bases: 19. The CDR3 region is CASSSSPRDTSGRWGTQYF. The CDR3 DNA reads TGTGCCAGCAGCTCCTCACCCAGGGATACTAGCGGGAGGTGGGGTACGCAGTATTTT.

The chain links TRBV4-3 to TRBJ1-1; D remains unclear. Germline assignment: CDR1 LGHNA and CDR2 YSLEER. Trimming shortened V by 1 base and J by 5 bases, and 14 bases separated the two germline ends. CDR3 length: 15 amino acids. The CDR3 spells CASSQGSRAGTEAFF. In DNA form, the CDR3 reads TGCGCCAGCAGCCAAGGGTCGCGGGCAGGAACTGAAGCTTTCTTT.

The chain uses TRBV19 and TRBJ2-2, with TRBD2 matching over 15 bases. The germline V gene encodes CDR1 LNHDA and CDR2 SQIVND (reference sequence). V lost 5 bases and J lost 2; bases outside the gene matches: 9. The CDR3 runs to 19 residues. The CDR3 region is CASSVRGTSGRRNTGELFF. In DNA, the CDR3 is TGTGCCAGTAGTGTTCGGGGGACTAGCGGGAGGAGAAACACCGGGGAGCTGTTTTTT.

The chain couples TRBV1 to TRBJ2-5; TRBD2, the D gene given by the table, was not confirmed from the DNA. TRBV1 corresponds to a pseudogene. This CDR3 contains 11 residues. The CDR3 reads CTSSRSGTQYF. CDR3 nucleotide sequence: TGCACCAGCAGCCGTAGTGGGACCCAGTACTTC.